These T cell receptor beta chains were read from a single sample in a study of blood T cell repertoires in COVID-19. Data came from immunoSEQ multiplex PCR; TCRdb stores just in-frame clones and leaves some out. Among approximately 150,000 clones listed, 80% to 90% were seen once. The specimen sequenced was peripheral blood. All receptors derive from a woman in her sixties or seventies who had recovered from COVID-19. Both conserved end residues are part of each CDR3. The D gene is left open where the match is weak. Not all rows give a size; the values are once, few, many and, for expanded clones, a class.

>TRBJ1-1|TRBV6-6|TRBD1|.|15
CASSGTGGRSTEAFF
TGTGCCAGCAGTGGGACAGGGGGCAGGAGCACTGAAGCTTTCTTT
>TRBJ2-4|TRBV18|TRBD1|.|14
CASSPGQGKNIQYF
TGTGCCAGCTCACCAGGACAGGGAAAAAACATTCAGTACTTC
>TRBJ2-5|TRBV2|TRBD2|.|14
CASKSGGAKETQYF
TGTGCCAGCAAGAGCGGGGGGGCCAAAGAGACCCAGTACTTC
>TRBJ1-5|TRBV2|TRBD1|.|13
CASTQGGNQPQHF
TGTGCCAGCACTCAGGGGGGCAATCAGCCCCAGCATTTT
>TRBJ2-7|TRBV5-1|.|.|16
CASSLAGGQSIYEQYF
TGCGCCAGCAGCTTGGCCGGAGGACAGTCGATCTACGAGCAGTACTTC
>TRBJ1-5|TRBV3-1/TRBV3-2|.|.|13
CASSQEGRGTQHF
TGTGCCAGCAGCCAAGAGGGCAGGGGCACCCAGCATTTT
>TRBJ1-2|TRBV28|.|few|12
CASSWGGAGYTF
TGTGCCAGCAGCTGGGGGGGGGCTGGCTACACCTTC
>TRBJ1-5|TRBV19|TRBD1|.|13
CASSGQGGQPQHF
TGTGCCAGTAGCGGACAGGGTGGACAGCCCCAGCATTTT
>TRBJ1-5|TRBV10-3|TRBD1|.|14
CAISKGQGDQPQHF
TGTGCCATCAGTAAGGGACAGGGAGACCAGCCCCAGCATTTT
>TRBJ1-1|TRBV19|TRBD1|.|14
CASRPGQENTEAFF
TGTGCCAGTAGACCGGGACAGGAGAACACTGAAGCTTTCTTT
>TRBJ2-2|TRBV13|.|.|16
CASSSPTRGGSGELFF
TGTGCCAGCAGCTCCCCGACGAGGGGGGGCTCCGGGGAGCTGTTTTTT
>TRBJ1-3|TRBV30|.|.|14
CAWSVLLTGNTIYF
TGTGCCTGGAGTGTACTCCTTACTGGAAACACCATATATTTT
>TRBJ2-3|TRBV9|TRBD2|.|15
CASSVLAGGFDTQYF
TGTGCCAGCAGCGTTCTAGCGGGGGGGTTTGATACGCAGTATTTT
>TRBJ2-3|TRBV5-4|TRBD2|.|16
CASSLSWTRSTDTQYF
TGTGCCAGCAGCTTGTCCTGGACTAGAAGCACAGATACGCAGTATTTT
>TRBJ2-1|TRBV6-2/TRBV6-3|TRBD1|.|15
CASSILGTGENEQFF
TGTGCCAGCAGTATCCTCGGGACAGGGGAAAATGAGCAGTTCTTC
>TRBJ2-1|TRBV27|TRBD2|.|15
CASSLGLAGLNEQFF
TGTGCCAGCAGTCTGGGACTAGCGGGGCTGAATGAGCAGTTCTTC
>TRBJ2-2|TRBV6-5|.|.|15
CASSWGRIGTGELFF
TGTGCCAGCAGTTGGGGGCGGATCGGCACCGGGGAGCTGTTTTTT
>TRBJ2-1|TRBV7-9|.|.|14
CASSLYRDRNEQFF
TGTGCCAGCAGCTTGTACAGGGATCGGAATGAGCAGTTCTTC
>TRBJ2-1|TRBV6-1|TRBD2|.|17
CASSGDHLAALYNEQFF
TGTGCCAGCAGTGGAGACCACCTAGCGGCTCTATACAATGAGCAGTTCTTC
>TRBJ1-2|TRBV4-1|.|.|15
CASSQLVLAGHGYTF
TGCGCCAGCAGCCAATTGGTCCTGGCGGGGCATGGCTACACCTTC
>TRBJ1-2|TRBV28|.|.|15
CASIPPRGRFDGYTF
TGTGCCAGCATTCCGCCGAGAGGTCGGTTCGATGGCTACACCTTC
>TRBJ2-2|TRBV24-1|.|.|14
CATRGRMNTGELFF
TGTGCCACCCGGGGAAGAATGAACACCGGGGAGCTGTTTTTT